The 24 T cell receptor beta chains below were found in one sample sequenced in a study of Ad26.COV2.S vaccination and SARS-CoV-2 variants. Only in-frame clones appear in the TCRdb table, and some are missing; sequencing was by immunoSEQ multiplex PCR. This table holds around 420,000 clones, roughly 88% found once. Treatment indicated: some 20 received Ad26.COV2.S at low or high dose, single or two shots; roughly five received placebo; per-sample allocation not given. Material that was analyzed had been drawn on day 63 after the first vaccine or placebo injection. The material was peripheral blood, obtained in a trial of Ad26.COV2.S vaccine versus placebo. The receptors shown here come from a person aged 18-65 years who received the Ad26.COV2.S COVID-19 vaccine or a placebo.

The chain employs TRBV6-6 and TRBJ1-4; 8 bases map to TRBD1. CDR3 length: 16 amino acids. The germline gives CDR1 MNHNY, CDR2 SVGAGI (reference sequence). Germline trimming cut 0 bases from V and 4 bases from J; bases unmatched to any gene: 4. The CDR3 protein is CASSYSPDRVNEKLFF. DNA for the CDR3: TGTGCCAGCAGTTACTCCCCGGACAGGGTTAATGAAAAACTGTTTTTT.

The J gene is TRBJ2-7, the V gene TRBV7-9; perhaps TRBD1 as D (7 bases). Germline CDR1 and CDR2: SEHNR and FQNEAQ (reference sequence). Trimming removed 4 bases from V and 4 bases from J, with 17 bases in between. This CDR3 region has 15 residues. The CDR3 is CASSSSGGTLYEQYF. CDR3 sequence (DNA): TGTGCCAGCAGCTCGTCAGGGGGGACACTATACGAGCAGTACTTC.

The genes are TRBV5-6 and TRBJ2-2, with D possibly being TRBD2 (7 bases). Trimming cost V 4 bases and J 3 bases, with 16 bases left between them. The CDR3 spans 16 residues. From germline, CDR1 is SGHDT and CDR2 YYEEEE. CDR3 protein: CASSQGVGGHTGELFF. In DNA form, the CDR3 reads TGTGCCAGCAGCCAAGGGGTCGGGGGGCACACCGGGGAGCTGTTTTTT. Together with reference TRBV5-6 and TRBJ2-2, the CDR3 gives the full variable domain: DAGVTQSPTHLIKTRGQQVTLRCSPKSGHDTVSWYQQALGQGPQFIFQYYEEEERQRGNFPDRFSGHQFPNYSSELNVNALLLGDSALYLCASSQGVGGHTGELFFGEGSRLTVL.

CDR3 sequence reads: CASSWTVRYEQYF. In nucleotides, the CDR3 is TGTGCCAGCAGCTGGACAGTTAGATACGAGCAGTACTTC. The chain joins TRBV11-1 to TRBJ2-7; TRBD1 might be the D (6 bases). Germline V gene sequence: CDR1 SGHAT, CDR2 FQDESV (reference sequence). Trimming removed 4 bases at V and 4 bases at J, with 11 bases between. This CDR3 has 13 amino acids.

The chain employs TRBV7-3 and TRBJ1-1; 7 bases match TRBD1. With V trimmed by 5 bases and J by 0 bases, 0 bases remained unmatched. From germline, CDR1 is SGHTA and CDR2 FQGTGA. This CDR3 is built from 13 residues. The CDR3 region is CASSRGLNTEAFF. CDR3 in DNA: TGTGCCAGCAGCAGGGGGCTGAACACTGAAGCTTTCTTT.

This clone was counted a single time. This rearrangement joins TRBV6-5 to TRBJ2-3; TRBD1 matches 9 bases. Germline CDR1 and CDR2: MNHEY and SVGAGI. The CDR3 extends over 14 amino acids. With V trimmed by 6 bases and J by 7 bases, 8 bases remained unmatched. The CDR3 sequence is CASSPGQGSNTQYF. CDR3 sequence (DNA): TGTGCCAGCAGCCCGGGACAGGGATCAAATACGCAGTATTTT.

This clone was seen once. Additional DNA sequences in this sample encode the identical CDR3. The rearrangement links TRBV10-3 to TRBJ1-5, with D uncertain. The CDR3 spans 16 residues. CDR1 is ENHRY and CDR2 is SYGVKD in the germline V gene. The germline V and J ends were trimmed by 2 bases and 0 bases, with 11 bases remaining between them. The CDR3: CAISEGGPYSNQPQHF. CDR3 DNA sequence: TGTGCCATCAGTGAGGGAGGGCCATATAGCAATCAGCCCCAGCATTTT.

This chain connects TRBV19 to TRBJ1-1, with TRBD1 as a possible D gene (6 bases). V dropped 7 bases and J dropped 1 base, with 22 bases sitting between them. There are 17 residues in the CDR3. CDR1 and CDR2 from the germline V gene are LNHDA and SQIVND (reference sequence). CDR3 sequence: CASTNTPIRTENTEAFF. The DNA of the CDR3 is TGTGCCAGTACAAATACCCCAATAAGGACAGAGAACACTGAAGCTTTCTTT.

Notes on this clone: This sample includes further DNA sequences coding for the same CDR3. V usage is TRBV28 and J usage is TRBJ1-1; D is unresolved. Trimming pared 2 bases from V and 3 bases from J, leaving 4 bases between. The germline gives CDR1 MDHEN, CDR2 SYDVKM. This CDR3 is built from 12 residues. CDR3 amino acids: CASSLLDTEAFF. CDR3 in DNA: TGTGCCAGCAGTTTACTGGACACTGAAGCTTTCTTT.

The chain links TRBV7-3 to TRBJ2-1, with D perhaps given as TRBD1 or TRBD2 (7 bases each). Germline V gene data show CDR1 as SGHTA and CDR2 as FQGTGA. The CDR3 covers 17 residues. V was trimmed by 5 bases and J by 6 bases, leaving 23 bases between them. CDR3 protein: CASSPGGGTVPFNEQFF. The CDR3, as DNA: TGTGCCAGCAGCCCAGGGGGAGGGACTGTCCCCTTCAATGAGCAGTTCTTC.

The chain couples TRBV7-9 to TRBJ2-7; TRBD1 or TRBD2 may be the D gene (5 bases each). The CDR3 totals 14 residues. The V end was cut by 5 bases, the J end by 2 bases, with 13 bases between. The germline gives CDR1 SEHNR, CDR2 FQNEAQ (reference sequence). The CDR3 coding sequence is TGTGCCAGCAGCGGGGGTCCGCAAACCTACGAGCAGTACTTC. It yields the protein CASSGGPQTYEQYF.

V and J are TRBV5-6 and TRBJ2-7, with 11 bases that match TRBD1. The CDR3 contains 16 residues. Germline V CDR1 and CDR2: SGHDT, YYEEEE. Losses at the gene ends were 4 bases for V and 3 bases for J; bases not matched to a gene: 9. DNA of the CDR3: TGTGCCAGCAGCCTGGGAGGGGGGACAGGGGGCTACGAGCAGTACTTC. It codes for CASSLGGGTGGYEQYF.

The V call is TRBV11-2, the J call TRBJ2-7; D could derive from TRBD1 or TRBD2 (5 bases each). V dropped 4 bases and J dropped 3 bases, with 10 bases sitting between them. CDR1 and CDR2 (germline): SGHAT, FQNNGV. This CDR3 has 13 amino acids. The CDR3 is CASSWDRLYEQYF. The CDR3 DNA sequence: TGTGCCAGCAGCTGGGACCGCCTCTACGAGCAGTACTTC.

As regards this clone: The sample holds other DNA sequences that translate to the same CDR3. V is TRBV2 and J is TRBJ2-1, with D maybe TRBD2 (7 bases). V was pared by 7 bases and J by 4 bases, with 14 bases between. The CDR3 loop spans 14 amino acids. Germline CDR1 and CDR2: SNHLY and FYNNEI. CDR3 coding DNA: TGTGCCAGCATTAAGGCGGGGGCGTACAATGAGCAGTTCTTC. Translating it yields CASIKAGAYNEQFF.

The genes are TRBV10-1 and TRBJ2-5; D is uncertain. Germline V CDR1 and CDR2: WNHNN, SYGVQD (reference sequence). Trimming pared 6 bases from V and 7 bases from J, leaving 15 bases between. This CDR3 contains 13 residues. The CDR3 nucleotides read TGCGCCAGCAGGAAGGACGACGTCGGGACCCAGTACTTC. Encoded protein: CASRKDDVGTQYF.

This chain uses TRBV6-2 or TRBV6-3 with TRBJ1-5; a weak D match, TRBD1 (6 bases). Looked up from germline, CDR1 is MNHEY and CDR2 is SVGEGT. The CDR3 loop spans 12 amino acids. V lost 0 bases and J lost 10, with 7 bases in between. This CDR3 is CASSYSDRPQHF. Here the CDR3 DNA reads TGTGCCAGCAGTTACTCGGACAGACCCCAGCATTTT.

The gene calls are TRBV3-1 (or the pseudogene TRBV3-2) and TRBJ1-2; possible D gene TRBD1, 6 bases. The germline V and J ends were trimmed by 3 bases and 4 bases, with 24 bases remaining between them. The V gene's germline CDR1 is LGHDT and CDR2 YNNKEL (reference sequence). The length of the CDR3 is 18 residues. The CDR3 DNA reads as TGTGCCAGCAGCCAGGACTCCCCGAGAGGACAGCTTTTCTATGGCTACACCTTC. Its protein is CASSQDSPRGQLFYGYTF.

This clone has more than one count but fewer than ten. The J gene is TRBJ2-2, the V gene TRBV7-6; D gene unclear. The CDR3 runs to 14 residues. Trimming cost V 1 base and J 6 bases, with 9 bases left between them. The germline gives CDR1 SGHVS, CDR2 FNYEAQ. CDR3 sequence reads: CASSLVGVSGELFF. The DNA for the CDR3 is TGTGCCAGCAGCTTAGTTGGGGTCTCCGGGGAGCTGTTTTTT.

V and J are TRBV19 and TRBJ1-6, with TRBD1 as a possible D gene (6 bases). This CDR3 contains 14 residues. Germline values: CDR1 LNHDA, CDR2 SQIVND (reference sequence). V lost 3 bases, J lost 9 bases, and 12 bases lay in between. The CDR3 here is CASSIMEGGSPLHF. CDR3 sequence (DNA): TGTGCCAGTAGTATTATGGAGGGGGGTTCACCCCTCCACTTT.

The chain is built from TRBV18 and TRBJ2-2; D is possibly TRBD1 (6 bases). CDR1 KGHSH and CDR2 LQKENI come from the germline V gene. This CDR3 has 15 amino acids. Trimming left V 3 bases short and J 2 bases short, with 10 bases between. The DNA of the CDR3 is TGTGCCAGCTCACCGGACAGAATCAACACCGGGGAGCTGTTTTTT. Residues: CASSPDRINTGELFF.

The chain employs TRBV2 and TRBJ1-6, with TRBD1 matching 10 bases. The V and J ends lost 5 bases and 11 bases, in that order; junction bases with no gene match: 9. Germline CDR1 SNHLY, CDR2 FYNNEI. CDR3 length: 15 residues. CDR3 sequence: CASSNSGTGVTPLHF. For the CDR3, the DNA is TGTGCCAGCAGTAACTCCGGGACAGGGGTTACACCCCTCCACTTT.

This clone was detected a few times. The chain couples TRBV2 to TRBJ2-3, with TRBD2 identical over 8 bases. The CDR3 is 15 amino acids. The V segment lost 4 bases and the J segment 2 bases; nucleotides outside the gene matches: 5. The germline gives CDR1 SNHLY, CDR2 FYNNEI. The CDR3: CASSGAGVPTDTQYF. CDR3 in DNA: TGTGCCAGCAGTGGAGCGGGGGTCCCCACAGATACGCAGTATTTT.

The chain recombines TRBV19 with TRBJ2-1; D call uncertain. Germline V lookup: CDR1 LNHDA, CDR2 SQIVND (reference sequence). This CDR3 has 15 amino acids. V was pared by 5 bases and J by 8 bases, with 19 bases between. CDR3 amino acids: CASSLSNLHVHEQFF. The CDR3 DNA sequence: TGTGCCAGTAGTCTATCGAACCTCCATGTTCATGAGCAGTTCTTC. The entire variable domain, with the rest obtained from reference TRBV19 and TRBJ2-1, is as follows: DGGITQSPKYLFRKEGQNVTLSCEQNLNHDAMYWYRQDPGQGLRLIYYSQIVNDFQKGDIAEGYSVSREKKESFPLTVTSAQKNPTAFYLCASSLSNLHVHEQFFGPGTRLTVL.

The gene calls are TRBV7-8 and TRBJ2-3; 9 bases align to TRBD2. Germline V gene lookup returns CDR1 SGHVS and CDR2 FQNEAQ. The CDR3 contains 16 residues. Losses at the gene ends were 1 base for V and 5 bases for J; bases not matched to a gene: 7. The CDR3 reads CASSLESRGGIDTQYF. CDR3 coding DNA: TGTGCCAGCAGCTTAGAATCGCGGGGGGGCATAGATACGCAGTATTTT.